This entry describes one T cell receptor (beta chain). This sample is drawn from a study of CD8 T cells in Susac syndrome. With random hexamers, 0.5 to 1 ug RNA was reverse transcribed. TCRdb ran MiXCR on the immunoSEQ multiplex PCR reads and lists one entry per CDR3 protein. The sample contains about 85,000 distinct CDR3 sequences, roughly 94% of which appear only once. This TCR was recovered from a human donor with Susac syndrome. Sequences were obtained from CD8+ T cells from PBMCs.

The CDR3 reads CSVVGSGTDTQYF. The CDR3 DNA follows: TGCAGCGTTGTTGGTTCCGGCACAGATACGCAGTATTTT. The chain carries TRBV29-1 and TRBJ2-3, with unresolved D. Deletions cut 4 bases from V and 1 base from J, with 9 bases between. The CDR3 runs 13 residues. Germline loops: CDR1 SQVTM, CDR2 ANQGSEA.